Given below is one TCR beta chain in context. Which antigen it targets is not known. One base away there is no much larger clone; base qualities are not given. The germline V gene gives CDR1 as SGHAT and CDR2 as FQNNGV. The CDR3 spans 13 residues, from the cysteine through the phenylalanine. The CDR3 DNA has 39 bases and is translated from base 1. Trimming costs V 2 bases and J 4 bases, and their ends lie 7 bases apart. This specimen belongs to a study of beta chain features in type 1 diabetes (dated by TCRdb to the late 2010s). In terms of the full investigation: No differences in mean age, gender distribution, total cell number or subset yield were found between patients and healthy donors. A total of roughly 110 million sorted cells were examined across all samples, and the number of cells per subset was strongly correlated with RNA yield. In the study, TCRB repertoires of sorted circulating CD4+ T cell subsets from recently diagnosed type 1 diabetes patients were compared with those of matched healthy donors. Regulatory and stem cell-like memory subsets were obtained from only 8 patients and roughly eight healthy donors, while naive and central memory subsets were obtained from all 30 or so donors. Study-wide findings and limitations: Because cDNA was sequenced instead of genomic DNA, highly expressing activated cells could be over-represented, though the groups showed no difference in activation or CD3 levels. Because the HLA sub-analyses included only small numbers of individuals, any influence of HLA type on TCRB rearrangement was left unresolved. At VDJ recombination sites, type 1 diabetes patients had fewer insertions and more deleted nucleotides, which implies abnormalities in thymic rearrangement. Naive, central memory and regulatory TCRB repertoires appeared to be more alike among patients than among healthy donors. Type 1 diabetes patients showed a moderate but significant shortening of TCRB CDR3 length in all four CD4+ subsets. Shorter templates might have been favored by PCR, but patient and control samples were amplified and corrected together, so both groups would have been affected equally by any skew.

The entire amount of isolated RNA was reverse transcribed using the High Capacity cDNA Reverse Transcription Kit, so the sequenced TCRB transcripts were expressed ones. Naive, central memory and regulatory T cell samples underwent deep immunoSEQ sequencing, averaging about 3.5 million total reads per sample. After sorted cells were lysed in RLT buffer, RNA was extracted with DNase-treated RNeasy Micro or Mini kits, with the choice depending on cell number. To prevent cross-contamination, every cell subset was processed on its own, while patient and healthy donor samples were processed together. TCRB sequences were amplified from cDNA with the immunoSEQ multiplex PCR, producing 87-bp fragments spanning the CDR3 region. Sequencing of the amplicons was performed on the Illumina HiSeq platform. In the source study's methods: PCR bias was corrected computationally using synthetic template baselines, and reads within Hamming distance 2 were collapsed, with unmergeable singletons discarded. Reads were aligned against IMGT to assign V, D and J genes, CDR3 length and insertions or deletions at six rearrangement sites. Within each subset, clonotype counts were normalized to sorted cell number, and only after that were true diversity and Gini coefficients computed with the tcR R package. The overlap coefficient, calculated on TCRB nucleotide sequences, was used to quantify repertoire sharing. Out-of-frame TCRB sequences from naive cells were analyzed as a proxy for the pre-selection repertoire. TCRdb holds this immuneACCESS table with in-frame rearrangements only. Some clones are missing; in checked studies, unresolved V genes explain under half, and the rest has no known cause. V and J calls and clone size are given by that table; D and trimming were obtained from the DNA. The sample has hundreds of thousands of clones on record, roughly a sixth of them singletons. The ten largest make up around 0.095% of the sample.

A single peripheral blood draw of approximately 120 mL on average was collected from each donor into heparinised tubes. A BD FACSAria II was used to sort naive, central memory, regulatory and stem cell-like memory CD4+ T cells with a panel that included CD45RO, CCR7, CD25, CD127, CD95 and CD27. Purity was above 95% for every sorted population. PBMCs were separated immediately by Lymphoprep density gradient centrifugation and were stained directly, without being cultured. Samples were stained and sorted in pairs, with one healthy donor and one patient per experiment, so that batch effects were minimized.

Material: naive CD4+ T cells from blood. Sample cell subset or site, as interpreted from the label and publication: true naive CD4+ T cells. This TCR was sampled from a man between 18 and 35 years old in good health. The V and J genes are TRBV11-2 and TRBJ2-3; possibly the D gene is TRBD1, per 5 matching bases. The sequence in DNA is TGTGCCAGCAGCTTACCAGGGTCAGATACGCAGTATTTT. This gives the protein CASSLPGSDTQYF.